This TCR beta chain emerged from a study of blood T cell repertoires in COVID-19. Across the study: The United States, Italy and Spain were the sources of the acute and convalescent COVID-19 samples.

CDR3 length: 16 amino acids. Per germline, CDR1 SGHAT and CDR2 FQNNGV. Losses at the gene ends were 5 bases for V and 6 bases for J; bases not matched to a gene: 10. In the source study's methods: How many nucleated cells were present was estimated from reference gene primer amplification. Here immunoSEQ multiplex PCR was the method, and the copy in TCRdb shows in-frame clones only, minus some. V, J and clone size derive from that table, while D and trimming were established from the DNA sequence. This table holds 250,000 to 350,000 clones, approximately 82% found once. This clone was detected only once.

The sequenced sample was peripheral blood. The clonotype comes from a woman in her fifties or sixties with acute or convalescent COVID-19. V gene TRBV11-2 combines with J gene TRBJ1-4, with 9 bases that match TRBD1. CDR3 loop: CASSTRSTGGDEKLFF. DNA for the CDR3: TGTGCCAGCAGCACTCGTTCGACAGGGGGGGATGAAAAACTGTTTTTT.